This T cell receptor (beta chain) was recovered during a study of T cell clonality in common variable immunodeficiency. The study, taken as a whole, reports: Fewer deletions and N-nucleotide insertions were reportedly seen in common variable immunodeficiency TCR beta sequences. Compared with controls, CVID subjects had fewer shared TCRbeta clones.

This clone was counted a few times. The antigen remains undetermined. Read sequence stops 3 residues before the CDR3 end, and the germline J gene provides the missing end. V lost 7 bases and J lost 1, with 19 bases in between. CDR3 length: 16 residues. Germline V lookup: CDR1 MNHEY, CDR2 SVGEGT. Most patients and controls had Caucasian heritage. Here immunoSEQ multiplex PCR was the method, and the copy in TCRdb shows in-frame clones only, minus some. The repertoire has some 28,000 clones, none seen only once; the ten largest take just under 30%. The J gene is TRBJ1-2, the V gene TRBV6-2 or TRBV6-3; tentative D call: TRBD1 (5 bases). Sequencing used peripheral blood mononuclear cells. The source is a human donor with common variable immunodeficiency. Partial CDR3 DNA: TGTGCCAGCACCACCGCAAGACCGGGGGTTAACTATGGC. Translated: CASTTARPGVNYG. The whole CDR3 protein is CASTTARPGVNYGYTF.